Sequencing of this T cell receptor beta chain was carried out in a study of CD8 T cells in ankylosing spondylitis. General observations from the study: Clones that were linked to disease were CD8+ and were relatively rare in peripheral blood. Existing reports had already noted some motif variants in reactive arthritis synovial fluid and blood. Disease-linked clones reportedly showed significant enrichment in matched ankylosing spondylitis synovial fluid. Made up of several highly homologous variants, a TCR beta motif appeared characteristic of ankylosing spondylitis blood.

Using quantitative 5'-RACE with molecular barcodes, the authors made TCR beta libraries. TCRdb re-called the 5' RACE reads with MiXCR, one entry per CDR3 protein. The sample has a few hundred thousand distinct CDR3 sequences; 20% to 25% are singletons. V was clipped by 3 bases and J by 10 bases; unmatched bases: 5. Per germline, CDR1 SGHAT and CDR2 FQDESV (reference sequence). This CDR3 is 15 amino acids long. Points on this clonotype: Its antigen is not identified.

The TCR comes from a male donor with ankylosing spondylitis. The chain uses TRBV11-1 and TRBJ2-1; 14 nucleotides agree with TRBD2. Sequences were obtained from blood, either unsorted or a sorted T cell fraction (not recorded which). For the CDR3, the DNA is TGTGCCAGCAGCTTCGCCGGACTAGCGGGAGGCGAGCAGTTCTTC. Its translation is CASSFAGLAGGEQFF.